This T cell receptor (beta chain) was found in a study of response to subunit inactivated influenza vaccine. TCRdb re-called the RT-PCR reads with MiXCR, one entry per CDR3 protein. The repertoire holds more than 400,000 distinct CDR3 sequences, 11% seen once, with approximately 12% in the top ten. The CDR3 extends over 12 amino acids. V gave up 4 bases and J gave up 12 bases, with 10 bases separating them. From germline, CDR1 is SGHTA and CDR2 FQGNSA. This clonotype occurred a few times. Its specificity is not known. Study observations and caveats: The authors proposed limited new T cell recruitment per seasonal influenza vaccination.

The sequencing used PBMCs from blood, collected roughly 47 days after vaccination. The chain employs TRBV7-2 and TRBJ1-6; a weak D match, TRBD1 (6 bases). The clonotype originates from a man aged 50 to 60 who received an inactivated influenza vaccine. The CDR3 DNA sequence: TGTGCCAGCAGCTCGGACAGACGACCCCTCCACTTT. It codes for CASSSDRRPLHF.